The 27 T cell receptor beta chains below come from one sample, sequenced in a study of blood T cell repertoires in COVID-19. Data came from immunoSEQ multiplex PCR; TCRdb stores just in-frame clones and leaves some out. The table records approximately 100,000 clones, about 89% of them present only once. Sequenced input: peripheral blood. The receptors derive from a man in his forties or fifties with acute or convalescent COVID-19.

The chain couples TRBV6-6 to TRBJ2-7; D might be TRBD2 (6 bases). The CDR3 runs 14 residues. The V gene lost 8 bases and the J gene lost 0 bases, with 14 bases spanning the gap. CDR1 is MNHNY and CDR2 is SVGAGI in the germline V gene (reference sequence). The CDR3 nucleotides are TGTGCCAGCTGCCCCGGGGGTTCCTCCTACGAGCAGTACTTC. Protein sequence: CASCPGGSSYEQYF.

The chain recombines TRBV23-1 with TRBJ1-3; 9 positions match TRBD1. TRBV23-1 is annotated as an ORF whose role is uncertain. The CDR3 is 18 residues long. With 4 bases clipped from V and 4 bases from J, the junction kept 14 bases outside the gene matches. As DNA, the CDR3 is TGCGCCAGCAGTCCACTCCGGGACAGGGAATTGGCCGGAAACACCATATATTTT. It translates to CASSPLRDRELAGNTIYF.

This clone was detected only once. V and J are TRBV5-5 and TRBJ2-5; 9 bases match TRBD2. Germline V lookup: CDR1 SGHKS, CDR2 YYEKEE (reference sequence). Germline trimming cut 8 bases from V and 0 bases from J; bases unmatched to any gene: 11. The CDR3 is 16 amino acids. CDR3 coding DNA: TGTGCCAGTGGTCGATCCAGCGGGGGGTACCAAGAGACCCAGTACTTC. Encoded protein: CASGRSSGGYQETQYF.

This clone is medium-sized by share. The chain recombines TRBV6-5 with TRBJ2-2, with D possibly being TRBD2 (6 bases). Germline V gene sequence: CDR1 MNHEY, CDR2 SVGAGI. V dropped 9 bases and J dropped 1 base, with 9 bases sitting between them. The CDR3 is made up of 13 amino acids. CDR3 protein: CASEEGNTGELFF. DNA of the CDR3: TGTGCCAGTGAGGAGGGGAACACCGGGGAGCTGTTTTTT.

The chain carries TRBV30 and TRBJ1-1, with D unclear. In germline, CDR1 is GTSNPN, CDR2 SVGIG (reference sequence). Trimming cost V 3 bases and J 2 bases, with 10 bases left between them. This CDR3 comprises 13 residues. CDR3 loop: CAWSLRHNTEAFF. The CDR3 DNA follows: TGTGCCTGGAGCCTTCGACATAACACTGAAGCTTTCTTT.

The rearrangement joins TRBV27 to TRBJ2-5; 8 bases map to TRBD2. This CDR3 has 15 amino acids. The junction had 5 bases not matched to a gene; V was cut back by 2 bases and J by 3 bases. The germline CDR1 and CDR2 sequences are MNHEY and SMNVEV (reference sequence). The CDR3 spells CASSLGSGVKETQYF. The CDR3 coding sequence is TGTGCCAGCAGTTTAGGTAGCGGGGTCAAAGAGACCCAGTACTTC.

The rearrangement uses TRBV5-1 and TRBJ1-1; 10 positions match TRBD1. The length of the CDR3 is 16 residues. Germline trimming cut 4 bases from V and 5 bases from J; bases unmatched to any gene: 11. CDR1 SGHRS and CDR2 YFSETQ come from the germline V gene. CDR3 in DNA: TGCGCCAGCAGCCCCGGACAGGGGGAAGTGAGGACTGAAGCTTTCTTT. Translation: CASSPGQGEVRTEAFF.

The chain employs TRBV7-9 and TRBJ2-3; TRBD2 agrees at 14 bases. The CDR3 is 17 residues long. Germline assignment: CDR1 SEHNR and CDR2 FQNEAQ (reference sequence). The trim removed 5 bases at V and 5 bases at J, leaving 9 bases unmatched. CDR3 sequence reads: CASSGPGLAGVVDTQYF. The CDR3 nucleotides are TGTGCCAGCAGCGGCCCGGGACTAGCGGGGGTAGTAGATACGCAGTATTTT.

The J gene is TRBJ2-3, the V gene TRBV6-4, with TRBD2 identical over 12 bases. Trimming removed 5 bases from V and 4 bases from J; junction bases left unmatched: 4. Germline values: CDR1 MRHNA, CDR2 SNTAGT. The CDR3 runs 15 residues. The CDR3 coding sequence is TGTGCCAGCAGTTCTAGCGGGGGGGCCCCAGATACGCAGTATTTT. Translated: CASSSSGGAPDTQYF.

V and J are TRBV5-1 and TRBJ2-1; D unresolved. The CDR3 spans 15 residues. Trimming took 4 bases from V and 9 from J, leaving 20 bases between them. Looked up from germline, CDR1 is SGHRS and CDR2 is YFSETQ. The CDR3, as DNA: TGCGCCAGCAGCGCCGAGGCCCAACAAGGTGGTGAGCAGTTCTTC. Amino acids: CASSAEAQQGGEQFF.

The chain links TRBV5-1 to TRBJ2-1, with no clear D. V lost 4 bases and J lost 6, with 5 bases in between. The CDR3 consists of 11 residues. CDR1 is SGHRS and CDR2 is YFSETQ in the germline V gene. CDR3 DNA sequence: TGCGCCAGCAGCGGAGCCAATGAGCAGTTCTTC. As protein: CASSGANEQFF.

V is TRBV5-1 and J is TRBJ1-3; TRBD1 might be the D (6 bases). Germline CDR1 is SGHRS and CDR2 is YFSETQ. This CDR3 is 14 amino acids long. V gave up 2 bases and J gave up 1 base, with 7 bases separating them. CDR3 region: CASSFTGSGNTIYF. The CDR3 nucleotides read TGCGCCAGCAGCTTCACAGGGTCTGGAAACACCATATATTTT.

This chain connects TRBV6-5 to TRBJ2-7; TRBD1 is a possible D gene (6 bases). V lost 6 bases and J 2 bases, leaving 14 bases between the germline ends. CDR3 length: 14 residues. Germline values: CDR1 MNHEY, CDR2 SVGAGI. The CDR3 coding sequence is TGTGCCAGCAGCCCCAGGGGATTTGCCTACGAGCAGTACTTC. Amino acid sequence: CASSPRGFAYEQYF.

The chain employs TRBV2 and TRBJ1-6, with D perhaps matching TRBD1 (5 bases). In germline, CDR1 is SNHLY, CDR2 FYNNEI. The V end lost 7 bases, the J end lost 5 bases, and 9 bases lay between the germline ends. This CDR3 contains 13 residues. The CDR3 DNA follows: TGTGCCAGCACCAGGGATAATAATTCACCCCTCCACTTT. Translating gives CASTRDNNSPLHF.

By share, this clone ranks as medium-sized (0.01 to 0.1%). The chain couples TRBV7-9 to TRBJ2-7; 10 bases match TRBD1. The CDR3 is 15 amino acids. In germline, CDR1 is SEHNR, CDR2 FQNEAQ (reference sequence). V dropped 3 bases and J dropped 3; count of bases not matched to a gene: 5. The CDR3 sequence is CASSFRDRGHYEQYF. CDR3 coding DNA: TGTGCCAGCAGCTTCCGGGACAGGGGCCACTACGAGCAGTACTTC. Based on the CDR3 plus reference TRBV7-9 and TRBJ2-7, the full variable domain is DTGVSQNPRHKITKRGQNVTFRCDPISEHNRLYWYRQTLGQGPEFLTYFQNEAQLEKSRLLSDRFSAERPKGSFSTLEIQRTEQGDSAMYLCASSFRDRGHYEQYFGPGTRLTVT.

The genes are TRBV29-1 and TRBJ1-2; D gene unclear. Germline-derived CDR1 and CDR2 are SQVTM and ANQGSEA. The CDR3 runs 15 residues. V dropped 2 bases and J dropped 9 bases, with 22 bases sitting between them. DNA of the CDR3: TGCAGCGTTGAAAAGGACTACTCTGGAAGGGATAGCTACACCTTC. This gives the protein CSVEKDYSGRDSYTF.

This clone was found once. This chain connects TRBV19 to TRBJ2-2; weak D call: TRBD2 (5 bases). V lost 10 bases and J lost 3, with 24 bases in between. This CDR3 comprises 17 residues. Per the germline V gene, CDR1 is LNHDA and CDR2 is SQIVND (reference sequence). The CDR3 loop is CATPRSDVRRDTGELFF. The CDR3 bases are TGTGCCACCCCTCGAAGTGACGTCAGGCGGGACACCGGGGAGCTGTTTTTT.

The chain is built from TRBV9 and TRBJ2-1, with TRBD2 identical over 11 bases. CDR3 length: 15 residues. CDR1 is SGDLS and CDR2 is YYNGEE in the germline V gene. V was pared by 3 bases and J by 3 bases, with 2 bases of the junction left unmatched. Written as DNA, the CDR3 is TGTGCCAGCAGCGCACTAGCGGGGGACTACAATGAGCAGTTCTTC. This translates into CASSALAGDYNEQFF.

The chain is built from TRBV3-1 (or the pseudogene TRBV3-2) and TRBJ1-2; 9 bases line up with TRBD1. V was clipped by 4 bases and J by 2 bases; unmatched bases: 11. Germline CDR1 reads LGHDT; CDR2 reads YNNKEL (reference sequence). The CDR3 contains 17 residues. The CDR3 loop is CASSLFGTGRTNYGYTF. CDR3 nucleotide sequence: TGTGCCAGCAGCCTTTTTGGGACAGGGCGGACCAACTATGGCTACACCTTC.

The chain is built from TRBV30 and TRBJ2-6, with TRBD2 as a possible D gene (6 bases). This CDR3 spans 16 amino acids. CDR1 is GTSNPN, CDR2 SVGIG, per germline (reference sequence). With 4 bases removed from V and 1 base from J, the gap between germline ends came to 14 bases. CDR3 sequence reads: CAWTDVGGSGANVLTF. CDR3 coding DNA: TGTGCCTGGACCGACGTTGGGGGGTCTGGGGCCAACGTCCTGACTTTC.

The genes are TRBV13 and TRBJ2-3, with 10 bases aligning to TRBD2. The CDR3 has 16 amino acids. The junction had 4 bases not matched to a gene; V was cut back by 2 bases and J by 2 bases. The germline V gene has CDR1 PRHDT and CDR2 FYEKMQ (reference sequence). The CDR3 nucleotides read TGTGCCAGCAGCTTATTAACTAGCGGGGCCACAGATACGCAGTATTTT. Its translation: CASSLLTSGATDTQYF.

The chain is built from TRBV13 and TRBJ2-3; TRBD2 might be the D (5 bases). The CDR3 runs 16 residues. V lost 5 bases and J 1 base, leaving 16 bases between the germline ends. Germline V gene sequence: CDR1 PRHDT, CDR2 FYEKMQ (reference sequence). The DNA for the CDR3 is TGTGCCAGCAGCCGAGGTGGAGGAGTGGGCACAGATACGCAGTATTTT. It encodes CASSRGGGVGTDTQYF.

The rearrangement links TRBV3-1 (or the pseudogene TRBV3-2) to TRBJ2-6; 10 bases agree with TRBD1. The length of the CDR3 is 18 residues. The V gene's germline CDR1 is LGHDT and CDR2 YNNKEL (reference sequence). Germline trimming cut 6 bases from V and 0 bases from J; bases unmatched to any gene: 8. This chain's CDR3 is CASRPGTGVSSGANVLTF. CDR3 DNA sequence: TGTGCCAGCAGACCCGGGACAGGGGTCAGCTCTGGGGCCAACGTCCTGACTTTC.

The V gene is TRBV6-5, the J gene TRBJ2-1; D is possibly TRBD1 (6 bases). The V gene lost 6 bases and the J gene lost 3 bases, with 12 bases spanning the gap. This CDR3 is 14 amino acids long. Germline-derived CDR1 and CDR2 are MNHEY and SVGAGI. This chain's CDR3 is CASSLGQYYNEQFF. Written as DNA, the CDR3 is TGTGCCAGCAGCCTAGGACAGTACTACAATGAGCAGTTCTTC.

This chain connects TRBV5-1 to TRBJ1-2; D may be TRBD1 (5 bases). Between the trimmed V and J ends, which lost 4 bases and 8 bases, there was a span of 15 bases. The CDR3 spans 13 residues. Germline lookup yields CDR1 SGHRS and CDR2 YFSETQ. CDR3 region: CASSVDTSYGYTF. The CDR3 DNA reads TGCGCCAGCAGCGTGGACACCTCATACGGCTACACCTTC.

J is TRBJ2-7 and V is TRBV11-3, with D possibly being TRBD1 (5 bases). The CDR3 is 13 residues long. The V gene's germline CDR1 is SGHNT and CDR2 YENEEA. V was clipped by 1 base and J by 5 bases, with 9 bases between them. CDR3 loop: CASSLVRANEQYF. The CDR3 nucleotides read TGTGCCAGCAGCTTAGTCAGGGCCAACGAGCAGTACTTC.

V usage is TRBV4-1 and J usage is TRBJ1-4; 7 bases match TRBD1. CDR1 MGHRA and CDR2 YSYEKL come from the germline V gene. This CDR3 spans 16 amino acids. Unmatched junction bases numbered 13, after V lost 1 base and J lost 11 bases. This chain's CDR3 is CASSQGTGTAQGKLFF. Here the CDR3 DNA reads TGCGCCAGCAGCCAAGGAACCGGGACAGCCCAGGGGAAACTGTTTTTT.